Listed below are T cell receptor beta chains from one sample, sequenced in a study of shared T cell receptors in the human thymus. Sequenced by immunoSEQ multiplex PCR; TCRdb stores in-frame clones only, minus some. The sample consists of almost 550,000 clones, roughly 74% of them appearing once. The same sample was also used in a study of human thymus T cells.

The sequenced material came from thymocytes. The receptors here all came from a boy less than two years old with a congenital heart defect. CDR3s include the opening cysteine and the closing phenylalanine or tryptophan. A D gene is named only where the DNA matches it firmly. Clone size appears in some rows only: once, few, many, or a class for an expanded clone.

size	J	V	D	DNA	CDR3
few	TRBJ2-5	TRBV15	TRBD2	TGTGCCACCAGCAGAGTCCAGGGGGCTAGCGGGAGGCCTTTACAAGAGACCCAGTACTTC	CATSRVQGASGRPLQETQYF
NA	TRBJ2-3	TRBV2	TRBD2	TGTGCCAGCGGGGTTACTAGCGCAGATACGCAGTATTTT	CASGVTSADTQYF
NA	TRBJ2-2	TRBV25-1	TRBD1	TGTGCCAGCAGTGAACGGGACAGGGGTGGGAACACCGGGGAGCTGTTTTTT	CASSERDRGGNTGELFF
NA	TRBJ2-5	TRBV28	NA	TGTGCCAGCAGAGTACGGACTCCCGTCGGGGGGACCCAGTACTTC	CASRVRTPVGGTQYF
NA	TRBJ2-7	TRBV5-6	NA	TGTGCCAGCAGCTCCCCCCTCTCCTACGAGCAGTACTTC	CASSSPLSYEQYF
NA	TRBJ2-3	TRBV7-2	TRBD2	TGTGCCAGCAGCCCTAAGGGGAGGGCCCGGGCAGATACGCAGTATTTT	CASSPKGRARADTQYF
NA	TRBJ2-7	TRBV4-1	NA	TGCGCCAGCAGCCATGGGGTCGGTAGCGCGGACTACGAGCAGTACTTC	CASSHGVGSADYEQYF
NA	TRBJ1-5	TRBV4-3	NA	TGCGCCAGCAGCCAAGCCCGGCAGGATAGCAATCAGCCCCAGCATTTT	CASSQARQDSNQPQHF
NA	TRBJ2-1	TRBV5-1	TRBD1	TGCGCCAGCAGCGTAGGGACAGGTTGCACCTACAATGAGCAGTTCTTC	CASSVGTGCTYNEQFF
once	TRBJ1-2	TRBV21-1	NA	TGTGCCAGCCGTAGAGCGGACAGGGGAAAGGAACTAAGCTACACCTTC	CASRRADRGKELSYTF
NA	TRBJ2-7	TRBV9	TRBD1	TGTGCCAGCAGCGTAGGAGGGGGCGGAGACCCCTACGAGCAGTACTTC	CASSVGGGGDPYEQYF
few	TRBJ2-4	TRBV12-5	TRBD2	TGTGCTAGTGGCCGAAATGGGGGGGGAGCCAAAAACATTCAGTACTTC	CASGRNGGGAKNIQYF
once	TRBJ2-3	TRBV7-3	TRBD2	TGTGCCAGCAGCCCTGGTGGGGAAGGGGCGGGAGAAAGGTATTTT	CASSPGGEGAGERYF
NA	TRBJ2-1	TRBV5-4	NA	TGTGCCAGCAGCTTGGATGTAGGGGAGGTGGAGCAGTTCTTC	CASSLDVGEVEQFF
NA	TRBJ2-5	TRBV25-1	NA	TGTGCCAGCAGTGCAAATGAGGGACAAGAGACCCAGTACTTC	CASSANEGQETQYF
few	TRBJ2-7	TRBV7-2	NA	TGTGCCAGCAGCTTTCACTACTCCTACGAGCAGTACTTC	CASSFHYSYEQYF
NA	TRBJ2-1	TRBV30	TRBD2	TGTGCCTGGACTGGACTAGCGGGAGGGCCAGGGTACAATGAGCAGTTCTTC	CAWTGLAGGPGYNEQFF
NA	TRBJ1-5	TRBV2	TRBD1	TGTGCCAGCAGCGTAAGACAGGGGTGGAATCAGCCCCAGCATTTT	CASSVRQGWNQPQHF
NA	TRBJ1-1	TRBV6-5	NA	TGTGCCAGCAGTTACGAGGGGGTTAACACTGAAGCTTTCTTT	CASSYEGVNTEAFF
NA	TRBJ2-3	TRBV12-5	TRBD2	TGTGCTAGCGGTACTAGCGGGAGTCCCTATAGCACAGATACGCAGTATTTT	CASGTSGSPYSTDTQYF
NA	TRBJ2-7	TRBV4-1	TRBD2	TGCGCCAGCAGCCCTGCGTACGGACTAGGCTCCTACGAGCAGTACTTC	CASSPAYGLGSYEQYF
NA	TRBJ2-3	TRBV19	TRBD1	TGTGCCAGTAGTAACCGGGACAGGGGACCCACAGATACGCAGTATTTT	CASSNRDRGPTDTQYF
NA	TRBJ1-4	TRBV9	NA	TGTGCCAGCAGCGGTCGACAGGAGCGAAATGAAAAACTGTTTTTT	CASSGRQERNEKLFF
NA	TRBJ1-2	TRBV4-1	NA	TGCGCCAGCAGCCCCACCAACGGGGGGGACTATGGCTACACCTTC	CASSPTNGGDYGYTF
NA	TRBJ2-2	TRBV5-6	TRBD2	TGTGCCAGCAGCCGGCCGGGACTAGCGGGAGAGGTGGACACCGGGGAGCTGTTTTTT	CASSRPGLAGEVDTGELFF
NA	TRBJ1-5	TRBV7-7	TRBD1	TGTGCTAGCAGCCAGATAATCAGGGACAGGGATGGGGATCAGCCCCAGCATTTT	CASSQIIRDRDGDQPQHF
NA	TRBJ2-3	TRBV5-1	NA	TGCGCCAGCAGCTTGGGTGGGGCCACAGATACGCAGTATTTT	CASSLGGATDTQYF
NA	TRBJ1-1	TRBV30	NA	TGTGCCTGGAGTAAGGTTCAGAGGGACACTGAAGCTTTCTTT	CAWSKVQRDTEAFF
once	TRBJ1-5	TRBV5-6	TRBD1	TGTGCCAGCAGCAGCCGGGACAGGGACTCGGATCAGCCCCAGCATTTT	CASSSRDRDSDQPQHF
few	TRBJ2-7	TRBV27	NA	TGTGCCAGCAGTTTTCAGGAAGGCTACGAGCAGTACTTC	CASSFQEGYEQYF
NA	TRBJ2-1	TRBV7-6	NA	TGTGCCAGCAGCGCCTATGGGGGGTGCCCCAATGAGCAGTTCTTC	CASSAYGGCPNEQFF
NA	TRBJ1-4	TRBV28	NA	TGTGCCAGCAGGCCGGTGGCAACTAATGAAAAACTGTTTTTT	CASRPVATNEKLFF
NA	TRBJ1-4	TRBV28	TRBD1	TGTGCCAGCAGTCTCCAGACAGGGGGGTCATATGAAAAACTGTTTTTT	CASSLQTGGSYEKLFF
NA	TRBJ2-3	TRBV4-3	TRBD2	TGCGCCAGCAGCCAAGTCTCAGCGGGAGGTCATAGCACAGATACGCAGTATTTT	CASSQVSAGGHSTDTQYF
NA	TRBJ2-7	TRBV14	TRBD2	TGTGCCAGCAGCCAAGATCAGGAGGGACTAGACTCCTACGAGCAGTACTTC	CASSQDQEGLDSYEQYF